The entry below describes one T cell receptor beta chain. Its matching antigen is unknown. These data originate in a study of tumor-infiltrating lymphocytes in primary liver carcinoma. Study-level points and caveats: Only about 7.5-24% of top clones showed up in all five tumor regions.

The 20-30 mg bulk tissue piece was not sorted before simultaneous RNA and DNA extraction. The V and J ends lost 7 bases and 13 bases respectively, with 20 bases between them. In germline, CDR1 is LNHDA, CDR2 SQIVND (reference sequence). This CDR3 is built from 13 residues. Starting from roughly 540 ng of total RNA, TCR beta cDNA was produced with a primer in the constant region. Three rounds of nested multiplex PCR with slightly modified ARM-PCR produced TCR beta libraries. TRBV1-TRBV30 forward primers paired with a C-beta reverse primer drove the first two PCR rounds, roughly 9 cycles each. TCRdb reprocessed the multiplex PCR reads with MiXCR, giving one entry per CDR3 protein. This sample yields about 210,000 distinct CDR3 sequences, of which around 81% are seen a single time; roughly 18% belongs to the top ten.

This TCR derives from a man aged 40-55 years with primary liver carcinoma and hepatitis B virus infection. The chain links TRBV19 to TRBJ2-1, with a possible D match to TRBD2 (6 bases). The sequenced material came from tumor tissue from primary liver carcinoma. The DNA for the CDR3 is TGTGCCAGTAATGTACGGACTAACGGGAATCAGTTCTTC. This encodes CASNVRTNGNQFF.